What follows is one TCR beta chain and its context. The V gene end was trimmed by 8 bases and the J gene end by 5 bases; junction bases not matched to a gene: 13. Per germline, CDR1 LNHDA and CDR2 SQIVND (reference sequence). The CDR3 length is 16 residues. The sample belongs to a study of blood T cell repertoires in COVID-19. Study in general: Sites across the United States, Italy and Spain contributed samples from acute and convalescent COVID-19.

Original handling: Estimates of nucleated cell counts were drawn from the amplification of reference gene primers. Repertoires were generated with immunoSEQ multiplex PCR, while TCRdb's copy carries only in-frame clones and drops some. Clonal size and the V and J genes are those of that table, whereas D and trimming came from the DNA. Of about 140,000 clones detected, about 87% appear once; the ten largest clones hold more than 3.5%. V is TRBV19 and J is TRBJ1-4, with 8 bases identical to TRBD1. Sequencing was carried out using peripheral blood. This TCR was recovered from a woman aged 40 to 55 with acute or convalescent COVID-19. The CDR3 sequence: CASAYGTGSANEKLFF. The CDR3 DNA is TGTGCCAGTGCCTACGGGACAGGCTCGGCCAATGAAAAACTGTTTTTT.